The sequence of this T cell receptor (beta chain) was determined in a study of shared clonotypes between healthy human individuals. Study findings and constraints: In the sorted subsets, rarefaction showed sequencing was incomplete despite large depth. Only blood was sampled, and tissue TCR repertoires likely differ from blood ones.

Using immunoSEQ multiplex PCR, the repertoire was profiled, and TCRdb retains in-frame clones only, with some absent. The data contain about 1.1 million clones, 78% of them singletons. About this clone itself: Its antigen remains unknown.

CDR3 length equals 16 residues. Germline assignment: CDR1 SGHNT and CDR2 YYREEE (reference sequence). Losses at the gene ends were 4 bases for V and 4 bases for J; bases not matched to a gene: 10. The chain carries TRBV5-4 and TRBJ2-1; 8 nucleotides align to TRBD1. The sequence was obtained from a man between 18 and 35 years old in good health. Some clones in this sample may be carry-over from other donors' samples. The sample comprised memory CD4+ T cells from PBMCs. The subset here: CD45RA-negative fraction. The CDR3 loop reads CASSNLGDRQYNEQFF. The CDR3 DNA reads TGTGCCAGCAGCAACCTAGGGGACAGGCAATACAATGAGCAGTTCTTC.